Described below is a single T cell receptor (beta chain) sequence and its context. V shed 7 bases and J shed 1 base, with 10 bases lying between them. The CDR3 length is 14 residues. Germline CDR1 reads MNHEY; CDR2 reads SVGAGI. The libraries were made with immunoSEQ v3. Repertoires were generated with immunoSEQ multiplex PCR, while TCRdb's copy carries only in-frame clones and drops some. The repertoire consists of more than 9,500 clones, with about 80% occurring once and the leading ten covering around 10%. The sample belongs to a study of TIL therapy for anti-PD-1-resistant metastatic lung cancer. Time point denoted: pre-treatment sample, taken before nivolumab and TIL therapy.

This sample comprised blood, obtained at baseline. This sequence originates from a person aged 25 to 85 with non-small cell lung cancer. The rearrangement links TRBV6-5 to TRBJ2-2; a weak D match, TRBD1 (6 bases). The CDR3 region has the DNA TGTGCCAGCACCTTGACAGGGAACACCGGGGAGCTGTTTTTT. As protein: CASTLTGNTGELFF.